This T cell receptor (beta chain) was captured in a study of cytomegalovirus exposure and HLA in healthy donors. 13 Jbeta primers and 60 Vbeta primers were used for the PCR. Method: immunoSEQ multiplex PCR; TCRdb's copy keeps in-frame clones and lacks some. The ten top clones account for around 4.8%, within a sample of 25,000 to 35,000 clones. Overall study results and limits: Among the most significant clusters, several appeared linked to common viral pathogens in a later analysis.

About this clone: Its antigen is unidentified. The junction and the germline gene differ at one end; a read error may be behind it.

The sequence derives from a woman in her thirties or forties in good health and CMV-seropositive. Sequencing input: PBMCs.

In DNA, the CDR3 is TGTGCCAGTATGACTAGCGGGGTCACAGATAAGCAGTATTTT. Protein sequence: CASMTSGVTDKQYF. The gene calls are TRBV6-5 and TRBJ2-3; 11 nucleotides agree with TRBD2. This CDR3 has 14 residues. In germline, CDR1 is MNHEY, CDR2 SVGAGI.